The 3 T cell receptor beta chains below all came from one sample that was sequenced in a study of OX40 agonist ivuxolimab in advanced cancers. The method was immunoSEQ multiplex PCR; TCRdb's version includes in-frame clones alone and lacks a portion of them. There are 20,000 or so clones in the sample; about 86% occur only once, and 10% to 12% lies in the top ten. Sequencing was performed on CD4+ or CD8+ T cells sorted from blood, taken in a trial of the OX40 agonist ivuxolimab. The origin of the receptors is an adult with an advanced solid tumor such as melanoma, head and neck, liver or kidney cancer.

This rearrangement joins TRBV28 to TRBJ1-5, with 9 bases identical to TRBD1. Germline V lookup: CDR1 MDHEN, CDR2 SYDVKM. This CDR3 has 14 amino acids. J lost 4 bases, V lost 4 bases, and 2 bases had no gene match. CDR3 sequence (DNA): TGTGCCAGCAGTTGGACAGGGGTGAATCAGCCCCAGCATTTT. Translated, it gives CASSWTGVNQPQHF.

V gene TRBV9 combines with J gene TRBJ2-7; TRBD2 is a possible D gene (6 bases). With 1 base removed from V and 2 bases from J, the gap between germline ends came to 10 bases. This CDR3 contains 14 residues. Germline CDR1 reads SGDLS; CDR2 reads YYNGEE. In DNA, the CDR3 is TGTGCCAGCAGCGTAAGACTAGGAACCTACGAGCAGTACTTC. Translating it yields CASSVRLGTYEQYF.

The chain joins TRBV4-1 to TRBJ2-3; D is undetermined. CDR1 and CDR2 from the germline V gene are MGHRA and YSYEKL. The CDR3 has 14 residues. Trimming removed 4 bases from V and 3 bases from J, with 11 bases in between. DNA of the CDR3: TGCGCCAGCAGCCCTAGGGCACGGACAGATACGCAGTATTTT. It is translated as CASSPRARTDTQYF.